The 14 T cell receptor beta chains presented below share a single source sample, sequenced in a study of T cells after yellow fever vaccination. TCRdb analysed the 5' RACE reads with MiXCR anew, one entry per CDR3 protein. This sample carries about 47,000 distinct CDR3 sequences, roughly 7% of them seen once, and the ten largest clones take 28%. The sequencing used CD8+ T cells sorted from PBMCs, collected more than 14 days after the first yellow fever vaccination. The source of these receptors is a man aged 18-30 years who received the YFV17D yellow fever vaccine.

In this sample, this clonotype turned up a few times. The chain has TRBV7-6 and TRBJ1-5; D is possibly TRBD1 (5 bases). Trimming removed 6 bases at V and 4 bases at J, with 10 bases between. The CDR3 runs 13 residues. The germline CDR1 and CDR2 sequences are SGHVS and FNYEAQ. The CDR3 region has the DNA TGTGCCAGCAGGGGGGGGGGGAATCAGCCCCAGCATTTT. It specifies CASRGGGNQPQHF.

CDR3 coding DNA: TGCGCCAGCAGCTTGGCGGCGGGGGTGGGAAATGAGCAGTTCTTC. It yields the protein CASSLAAGVGNEQFF. This sequence joins TRBV5-1 and TRBJ2-1; 7 bases agree with TRBD2. The V segment lost 0 bases and the J segment 7 bases; nucleotides outside the gene matches: 7. The CDR3 has 15 amino acids. In germline, CDR1 is SGHRS, CDR2 YFSETQ. Filled out from reference TRBV5-1 and TRBJ2-1, the complete variable domain reads KAGVTQTPRYLIKTRGQQVTLSCSPISGHRSVSWYQQTPGQGLQFLFEYFSETQRNKGNFPGRFSGRQFSNSRSEMNVSTLELGDSALYLCASSLAAGVGNEQFFGPGTRLTVL.

This clonotype was seen only a few times. The chain combines TRBV24-1 with TRBJ1-6, with D perhaps TRBD1 (5 bases). In germline, CDR1 is KGHDR, CDR2 SFDVKD. The CDR3 loop spans 14 amino acids. V shed 4 bases and J shed 6 bases, with 9 bases lying between them. The CDR3 sequence: CATSDGTANSPLHF. For the CDR3, the DNA is TGTGCCACCAGTGACGGGACGGCTAATTCACCCCTCCACTTT.

The chain has TRBV4-2 and TRBJ2-7; no reliable D call. The CDR3 is 14 residues long. Germline assignment: CDR1 LGHNA and CDR2 YNFKEQ. V was cut by 4 bases and J by 3 bases, with 13 bases left in between. The CDR3 sequence: CASSPGLGCYEQYF. CDR3 in DNA: TGTGCCAGCAGCCCCGGGCTAGGGTGCTACGAGCAGTACTTC.

This clonotype was recorded at least ten times. The chain couples TRBV4-1 to TRBJ1-2; no reliable D call. The germline V and J ends were trimmed by 4 bases and 4 bases, with 19 bases remaining between them. CDR1 is MGHRA and CDR2 is YSYEKL in the germline V gene. The CDR3 runs to 16 residues. CDR3 in DNA: TGCGCCAGCAGCCCCGCCCCATTGACCGAAACCTATGGCTACACCTTC. Protein sequence: CASSPAPLTETYGYTF.

This clonotype is labeled medium-sized (0.01 to 0.1%). This chain uses TRBV28 with TRBJ1-1, with 9 bases lining up with TRBD1. V lost 5 bases to trimming and J lost 5 bases; unmatched junction nucleotides: 15. CDR1 and CDR2 from the germline V gene are MDHEN and SYDVKM. This CDR3 comprises 17 residues. CDR3 amino acids: CASSPPGTGSGDTEAFF. CDR3 bases: TGTGCCAGCAGTCCCCCCGGGACAGGGTCTGGAGATACTGAAGCTTTCTTT.

The chain combines TRBV6-1 with TRBJ2-5; 8 nucleotides agree with TRBD1. Germline values: CDR1 MNHNS, CDR2 SASEGT. This CDR3 spans 14 amino acids. Trimming removed 7 bases from V and 5 bases from J; junction bases left unmatched: 9. The CDR3 DNA is TGTGCCAGCATTGGACAGGGTATTTGTGAGACCCAGTACTTC. The encoded protein is CASIGQGICETQYF.

A word on this clonotype: This clone may be a read error of a much larger clone one base away. This chain links TRBV7-9 with TRBJ1-5; no clear D. Germline V gives CDR1 SEHNR, CDR2 FQNEAQ (reference sequence). The CDR3 is 12 residues long. V was shortened by 3 bases and J by 8 bases, with 8 bases between the two germline ends. CDR3 residues: CASSFTNEPQHF. The DNA of the CDR3 is TGTGCCAGCAGCTTCACTAATGAGCCCCAGCATTTT.

Only a few counts were recorded for this clonotype. The chain uses TRBV5-1 and TRBJ2-1; TRBD2 matches 8 bases. The germline V gene encodes CDR1 SGHRS and CDR2 YFSETQ. The V and J ends lost 6 bases and 5 bases, in that order; junction bases with no gene match: 10. This CDR3 contains 15 residues. The chain's CDR3 is CASNWWRGVDNEQFF. CDR3 nucleotides: TGCGCCAGCAACTGGTGGCGGGGGGTCGACAATGAGCAGTTCTTC. Complete variable domain (other parts from reference TRBV5-1 and TRBJ2-1): KAGVTQTPRYLIKTRGQQVTLSCSPISGHRSVSWYQQTPGQGLQFLFEYFSETQRNKGNFPGRFSGRQFSNSRSEMNVSTLELGDSALYLCASNWWRGVDNEQFFGPGTRLTVL.

In its sample, this clonotype was seen many times. V is TRBV5-1 and J is TRBJ1-5; no firm D call. The germline gives CDR1 SGHRS, CDR2 YFSETQ. CDR3 length: 15 amino acids. V gave up 4 bases and J gave up 3 bases, with 14 bases separating them. The CDR3 reads CASSPSSGSNQPQHF. In DNA form, the CDR3 reads TGCGCCAGCAGCCCAAGCTCGGGGTCCAATCAGCCCCAGCATTTT. The entire variable domain, with the rest obtained from reference TRBV5-1 and TRBJ1-5, is as follows: KAGVTQTPRYLIKTRGQQVTLSCSPISGHRSVSWYQQTPGQGLQFLFEYFSETQRNKGNFPGRFSGRQFSNSRSEMNVSTLELGDSALYLCASSPSSGSNQPQHFGDGTRLSIL.

In this sample, this clonotype turned up many times. The chain couples TRBV25-1 to TRBJ2-5; D unclear. CDR1 is MGHDK, CDR2 SYGVNS, per germline. Trimming removed 3 bases at V and 3 bases at J, with 11 bases between. There are 14 residues in the CDR3. This CDR3 is CASSDHWGKETQYF. CDR3 bases: TGTGCCAGCAGTGATCATTGGGGAAAAGAGACCCAGTACTTC. The variable domain in full, completed from reference TRBV25-1 and TRBJ2-5, reads EADIYQTPRYLVIGTGKKITLECSQTMGHDKMYWYQQDPGMELHLIHYSYGVNSTEKGDLSSESTVSRIRTEHFPLTLESARPSHTSQYLCASSDHWGKETQYFGPGTRLLVL.

This clonotype has just a few counts. V and J are TRBV5-4 and TRBJ2-1, with D possibly TRBD2 on 6 matching bases. Germline V gives CDR1 SGHNT, CDR2 YYREEE (reference sequence). Trimming left V 2 bases short and J 0 bases short, with 15 bases between. The CDR3 is 17 residues long. CDR3 sequence (DNA): TGTGCCAGCAGCTTATGGGGGAGGCGTAGCTCCTACAATGAGCAGTTCTTC. Protein sequence: CASSLWGRRSSYNEQFF.

This clonotype has ten or more counts. The rearrangement joins TRBV5-1 to TRBJ2-1, with 8 positions matching TRBD2. The CDR3 is made up of 14 amino acids. Unmatched junction bases numbered 12, after V lost 5 bases and J lost 11 bases. Germline V gene data show CDR1 as SGHRS and CDR2 as YFSETQ. The CDR3 loop reads CASSPSGGLHQQFF. DNA for the CDR3: TGCGCCAGCAGTCCGAGCGGGGGACTTCATCAGCAGTTCTTC.

This clonotype was seen many times. The chain recombines TRBV6-5 with TRBJ2-7; the D is unclear. With 0 bases removed from V and 3 bases from J, the gap between germline ends came to 12 bases. Per the germline V gene, CDR1 is MNHEY and CDR2 is SVGAGI. The CDR3 has 15 amino acids. The CDR3 here is CASSYSLPVDYEQYF. The CDR3 DNA is TGTGCCAGCAGTTACTCCCTCCCAGTGGACTACGAGCAGTACTTC.